Below are 15 T cell receptor beta chains sequenced from a single sample in a study of technical replicates of blood from a few donors. TCRdb's copy holds only in-frame clones and misses some; the assay was immunoSEQ multiplex PCR. The table lists about 74,000 clones, more than 85% of them singletons. Input material: T cells isolated from PBMCs. The receptors derive from a human donor in good health.

The rearrangement joins TRBV9 to TRBJ1-5, with 7 bases that match TRBD1. Germline-derived CDR1 and CDR2 are SGDLS and YYNGEE. The CDR3 has 15 amino acids. Germline trimming cut 0 bases from V and 4 bases from J; bases unmatched to any gene: 4. As DNA, the CDR3 is TGTGCCAGCAGCGTAGACGCCAGGGGGAATCAGCCCCAGCATTTT. Amino acid sequence: CASSVDARGNQPQHF.

This clone was detected once. The gene calls are TRBV6-6 and TRBJ2-2, with D possibly matching TRBD2 (6 bases). Germline V gives CDR1 MNHNY, CDR2 SVGAGI (reference sequence). This CDR3 has 16 residues. V was pared by 6 bases and J by 5 bases, with 19 bases between. CDR3 in DNA: TGTGCCAGCAGCCCCCCGGAGGGGTTGGAGACCGGGGAGCTGTTTTTT. It specifies CASSPPEGLETGELFF.

The genes are TRBV6-5 and TRBJ1-3; unclear D gene. The CDR3 is 16 residues long. CDR1 and CDR2 from the germline V gene are MNHEY and SVGAGI. Trimming pared 4 bases from V and 1 base from J, leaving 14 bases between. CDR3 loop: CASSSSAIQSGNTIYF. The CDR3 DNA reads as TGTGCCAGCAGTTCATCGGCGATACAGTCTGGAAACACCATATATTTT.

This clone has just a few counts. This chain links TRBV5-1 with TRBJ2-3; 7 bases map to TRBD2. V shed 1 base, J shed 6 bases, and the junction held 11 bases outside the gene matches. The V gene's germline CDR1 is SGHRS and CDR2 YFSETQ. The CDR3 sequence is 16 residues long. The DNA for the CDR3 is TGCGCCAGCAGCTTGAGGGGCACGGGGGGAATGGATACGCAGTATTTT. Translating gives CASSLRGTGGMDTQYF.

The J gene is TRBJ2-2, the V gene TRBV7-6, with D tentatively TRBD1 (6 bases). CDR1 and CDR2 (germline): SGHVS, FNYEAQ. Trimming left V 1 base short and J 0 bases short, with 9 bases between. This CDR3 is built from 16 residues. The CDR3 is CASSLVGGTNTGELFF. For the CDR3, the DNA is TGTGCCAGCAGCTTAGTAGGGGGAACGAACACCGGGGAGCTGTTTTTT.

J is TRBJ2-7 and V is TRBV30; 8 nucleotides align to TRBD1. The CDR3 has 15 amino acids. Trimming took 2 bases from V and 3 from J; bases not matched to a gene: 9. Germline CDR1 reads GTSNPN; CDR2 reads SVGIG (reference sequence). The CDR3 coding sequence is TGTGCCTGGAGTCGGCCAGGGGGCTCGGTCTACGAGCAGTACTTC. This gives the protein CAWSRPGGSVYEQYF.

CDR3 amino acids: CASSFEGAQDTEAFF. CDR3 nucleotides: TGTGCCAGCAGCTTTGAGGGGGCGCAGGACACTGAAGCTTTCTTT. The rearrangement uses TRBV5-6 and TRBJ1-1, with 7 bases that match TRBD1. This CDR3 comprises 15 residues. V was pared by 2 bases and J by 3 bases, with 7 bases of the junction left unmatched. Germline V gene sequence: CDR1 SGHDT, CDR2 YYEEEE.

This clone was detected only once. J is TRBJ2-7 and V is TRBV7-8, with TRBD1 identical over 8 bases. There are 17 residues in the CDR3. Trimming took 2 bases from V and 1 from J; bases not matched to a gene: 10. CDR1 is SGHVS and CDR2 is FQNEAQ in the germline V gene. Here the CDR3 DNA reads TGTGCCAGCAGCTTATGGCCGACAGGACAGGGATCCTACGAGCAGTACTTC. Its protein is CASSLWPTGQGSYEQYF.

This chain uses TRBV4-1 with TRBJ2-3; TRBD2 aligns across 7 bases. This CDR3 region has 16 residues. CDR1 MGHRA and CDR2 YSYEKL come from the germline V gene. The V and J ends lost 0 bases and 4 bases, in that order; junction bases with no gene match: 7. CDR3 nucleotide sequence: TGCGCCAGCAGCCAAGATTATTCGGGAGGAGCAGATACGCAGTATTTT. Its translation is CASSQDYSGGADTQYF.

This chain uses TRBV7-9 with TRBJ2-5; tentative D call: TRBD1 (5 bases). The V and J ends lost 1 base and 7 bases respectively, with 16 bases between them. Germline CDR1 and CDR2: SEHNR and FQNEAQ (reference sequence). The CDR3 has 15 amino acids. In nucleotides, the CDR3 is TGTGCCAGCAGCTTAGGAGGCTCGAGCCAGGGGACCCAGTACTTC. Its protein is CASSLGGSSQGTQYF.

The V gene is TRBV23-1, the J gene TRBJ1-5; D call uncertain. TRBV23-1 is known as an ORF, though its function is uncertain. The V end lost 0 bases, the J end lost 2 bases, and 17 bases lay between the germline ends. CDR3 length: 18 amino acids. Here the CDR3 DNA reads TGCGCCAGCAGTCAATCGTCGGTGGCAGGCCCCTGCAATCAGCCCCAGCATTTT. Its protein is CASSQSSVAGPCNQPQHF.

The chain joins TRBV18 to TRBJ2-7, with D uncertain. The germline V gene has CDR1 KGHSH and CDR2 LQKENI. This CDR3 spans 12 amino acids. V shed 2 bases and J shed 4 bases, with 6 bases lying between them. The CDR3, as DNA: TGTGCCAGCTCACCAACTATTTACGAGCAGTACTTC. Translation gives CASSPTIYEQYF.

This clone occurred once. V is TRBV30 and J is TRBJ1-2; TRBD1 matches 8 bases. Trimming at V came to 2 bases and at J to 10 bases, leaving 9 bases not matched to a gene. The CDR3 extends over 13 amino acids. Germline assignment: CDR1 GTSNPN and CDR2 SVGIG (reference sequence). The CDR3 region has the DNA TGTGCCTGGAGTCCGGGGGGACAGGTGGACTACACCTTC. This sequence encodes CAWSPGGQVDYTF.

This chain connects TRBV7-9 to TRBJ1-1, with no clear D. CDR1 is SEHNR and CDR2 is FQNEAQ in the germline V gene (reference sequence). The CDR3 loop spans 12 amino acids. The V and J ends lost 1 base and 9 bases respectively, with 9 bases between them. The CDR3 bases are TGTGCCAGCAGCTTAGACTCCGTGAAAGCTTTCTTT. Translated, it gives CASSLDSVKAFF.

This clone was observed once. The J gene is TRBJ1-4, the V gene TRBV12-1; the tabulated D call, TRBD1, remains unverified against the DNA. TRBV12-1 is reported as a pseudogene. The CDR3 extends over 18 amino acids. The CDR3 region has the DNA TGTGCCAGCAGCTTCACCGGGACAGGGGGCACCACTAATGAAAAACTGTTTTTT. Translation: CASSFTGTGGTTNEKLFF.